Listed below are T cell receptor beta chains from one sample, sequenced in a study of tumor and adjacent non-tumor tissue in lung cancer. One entry per CDR3 protein, called by TCRdb with MiXCR from the multiplex PCR reads. The sample includes around 210,000 distinct CDR3 sequences, over 55% of them seen just once. The sequenced sample consisted of lung tumor tissue. These receptors originate from a man aged 55 to 70 with non-small cell lung cancer. CDR3s include the opening cysteine and the closing phenylalanine or tryptophan. A D gene is named only where the DNA matches it firmly. The size of a clone is reported for some rows only, either as once, few or many, or as a class for expanded clones.

v_gene: TRBV5-6
abundance: .
d_gene: TRBD2
j_gene: TRBJ2-3
CDR3aa: CASSLRTSGGYSIDTQYF
CDR3nt: TGTGCCAGCAGCTTGAGGACTAGCGGGGGATATAGCATAGATACGCAGTATTTT

v_gene: TRBV12-3/TRBV12-4
abundance: many
d_gene: TRBD2
j_gene: TRBJ2-7
CDR3aa: CASSLTSGRPYEQYF
CDR3nt: TGTGCCAGCAGTTTGACTAGCGGACGGCCCTACGAGCAGTACTTC

v_gene: TRBV10-1
abundance: few
d_gene: .
j_gene: TRBJ2-2
CDR3aa: CASSRAITGELFF
CDR3nt: TGCGCCAGCAGTAGGGCCATCACCGGGGAGCTGTTTTTT

v_gene: TRBV4-1
abundance: .
d_gene: .
j_gene: TRBJ2-4
CDR3aa: CASSQGPSMRNIQYF
CDR3nt: TGCGCCAGCAGCCAAGGGCCTAGCATGAGGAACATTCAGTACTTC

v_gene: TRBV20-1
abundance: .
d_gene: .
j_gene: TRBJ2-3
CDR3aa: CNAKGPITDTQYF
CDR3nt: TGCAATGCTAAGGGCCCCATTACAGATACGCAATATTTT

v_gene: TRBV5-6
abundance: few
d_gene: .
j_gene: TRBJ1-1
CDR3aa: CASSTYQGITEAFF
CDR3nt: TGTGCCAGCAGCACCTACCAAGGAATCACTGAAGCTTTCTTT

v_gene: TRBV20-1
abundance: .
d_gene: TRBD1
j_gene: TRBJ2-3
CDR3aa: CSARPGQGKGGTDMQYF
CDR3nt: TGCAGTGCTAGGCCGGGACAGGGCAAAGGTGGAACAGATATGCAATATTTT

v_gene: TRBV11-3
abundance: many
d_gene: .
j_gene: TRBJ2-1
CDR3aa: CASSLDRVAFWNEQFF
CDR3nt: TGTGCCAGCAGCTTAGATCGGGTAGCTTTCTGGAATGAGCAGTTCTTC

v_gene: TRBV20-1
abundance: .
d_gene: TRBD2
j_gene: TRBJ2-5
CDR3aa: CSASSSGGAGETQYF
CDR3nt: TGCAGTGCTAGTTCTAGCGGGGGGGCCGGAGAGACCCAGTACTTC

v_gene: TRBV20-1
abundance: many
d_gene: .
j_gene: TRBJ1-1
CDR3aa: CSASRQLNTEAFF
CDR3nt: TGCAGTGCTAGCCGACAGCTGAACACTGAAGCTTTCTTT

v_gene: TRBV24-1
abundance: .
d_gene: TRBD1
j_gene: TRBJ2-1
CDR3aa: CATSNNRQGRSYNEQFF
CDR3nt: TGTGCCACCAGTAACAATAGACAGGGAAGGTCCTACAATGAGCAGTTCTTC

v_gene: TRBV6-6
abundance: .
d_gene: .
j_gene: TRBJ2-1
CDR3aa: CASIYSGTGYNEQFF
CDR3nt: TGTGCCAGCATTTACTCTGGTACAGGGTACAATGAGCAGTTCTTC

v_gene: TRBV5-6
abundance: .
d_gene: TRBD2
j_gene: TRBJ2-7
CDR3aa: CASSLRDYIYEQYF
CDR3nt: TGTGCCAGCAGCTTGCGGGACTATATATACGAGCAGTACTTC

v_gene: TRBV11-2
abundance: .
d_gene: .
j_gene: TRBJ2-1
CDR3aa: CASSFQSLVEQFF
CDR3nt: TGTGCCAGCAGCTTCCAGTCCCTCGTGGAGCAGTTCTTC

v_gene: TRBV20-1
abundance: .
d_gene: TRBD2
j_gene: TRBJ2-1
CDR3aa: CSARGLVPHEQFF
CDR3nt: TGCAGTGCTAGGGGACTAGTTCCGCATGAGCAGTTCTTC

v_gene: TRBV5-4
abundance: .
d_gene: TRBD2
j_gene: TRBJ2-2
CDR3aa: CASSFSGGATGELFF
CDR3nt: TGTGCCAGCAGCTTTAGCGGGGGGGCTACCGGGGAGCTGTTTTTT

v_gene: TRBV6-5
abundance: .
d_gene: .
j_gene: TRBJ2-3
CDR3aa: CATRKGGVTTCTDTKNF
CDR3nt: TGTGCCACCAGAAAGGGGGGAGTCACCACTTGCACAGATACAAAGAATTTT

v_gene: TRBV29-1
abundance: .
d_gene: TRBD1
j_gene: TRBJ1-5
CDR3aa: CSVGGQGNNSNQPQHF
CDR3nt: TGCAGCGTTGGAGGACAGGGAAACAATAGCAATCAGCCCCAGCATTTT

v_gene: TRBV12-5
abundance: .
d_gene: TRBD2
j_gene: TRBJ2-7
CDR3aa: CASASPSGSAYEQYF
CDR3nt: TGTGCTAGTGCCTCCCCGAGCGGGAGTGCCTACGAGCAATACTTC

v_gene: TRBV4-2
abundance: .
d_gene: TRBD2
j_gene: TRBJ2-5
CDR3aa: CAGSQDLSGGALLETQYF
CDR3nt: TGTGCCGGCAGCCAAGATTTGAGCGGGGGGGCCCTATTGGAGACCCAGTACTTC